This T cell receptor beta chain is from a study of T cells after yellow fever vaccination. Study-wide points: Clonotypes found in both CD4 and CD8 compartments made up a small share. Reappearing after the booster were most of the clones from primary vaccination (roughly 95% CD4, around 90% CD8).

In this sample, this clonotype turned up many times. Its specificity is unknown. Synthesis of TCR cDNA relied on 5'RACE template switching, which attached a universal primer site and UMIs. From the 5' RACE reads, TCRdb called clonotypes with MiXCR, one entry per CDR3 protein. The table records about 350,000 distinct CDR3 sequences, roughly 4.3% of them present only once. Sequencing used PBMCs, obtained 5 days after the yellow fever booster vaccination. This receptor was identified in a man between 18 and 35 years old who received the YFV17D yellow fever vaccine.

CDR3 in amino acids: CASSYRADGSYEQYF. The CDR3, as DNA: TGTGCCAGCTCCTATAGGGCAGACGGCTCCTACGAGCAGTACTTC. The V gene is TRBV7-2, the J gene TRBJ2-7; no firm D call. Germline V CDR1 and CDR2: SGHTA, FQGNSA. V gave up 8 bases and J gave up 0 bases, with 17 bases separating them. This CDR3 is 15 amino acids long.